Below are 31 T cell receptor beta chains sequenced from a single sample in a study of T-cell reconstitution after alpha-beta-depleted transplantation in children. Using unique molecular identifiers, the investigators prepared the TCRbeta library. TCRdb re-called the PCR reads through MiXCR, storing one row per CDR3 protein. The profile shows over 550,000 distinct CDR3 sequences, roughly a tenth of them singletons. The source material was PBMCs from the stem cell graft donor, sampled from the stem cell graft. These receptors were taken from a human donor who donated a stem cell graft to a child with acute myeloid leukemia.

This clonotype was recorded many times. This chain uses TRBV20-1 with TRBJ1-5, with D uncertain. Germline values: CDR1 DFQATT, CDR2 SNEGSKA (reference sequence). V gave up 4 bases and J gave up 3 bases, with 22 bases separating them. This CDR3 is 17 amino acids long. The chain's CDR3 is CSATATFEFLDNQPQHF. The CDR3 DNA reads as TGCAGTGCTACAGCTACCTTCGAATTCCTAGACAATCAGCCCCAGCATTTT.

The chain has TRBV5-1 and TRBJ2-1; 12 nucleotides line up with TRBD2. The J segment lost 4 bases and the V segment lost 0 bases, leaving 17 bases of the junction unmatched. From germline, CDR1 is SGHRS and CDR2 YFSETQ. This CDR3 contains 21 residues. The CDR3 nucleotides read TGCGCCAGCAGCTTGGCCGGGGGTGTGAGACTAGCGGGAGCCCCTTACAATGAGCAGTTCTTC. Its protein product is CASSLAGGVRLAGAPYNEQFF. Drawing the rest from reference TRBV5-1 and TRBJ2-1, the complete variable domain is KAGVTQTPRYLIKTRGQQVTLSCSPISGHRSVSWYQQTPGQGLQFLFEYFSETQRNKGNFPGRFSGRQFSNSRSEMNVSTLELGDSALYLCASSLAGGVRLAGAPYNEQFFGPGTRLTVL.

CDR3 protein: CASSLWGRGDSNQPQHF. CDR3 bases: TGTGCCAGCAGTTTATGGGGCCGGGGTGATAGCAATCAGCCCCAGCATTTT. The genes are TRBV28 and TRBJ1-5, with no clear D. This CDR3 is 17 amino acids long. Germline V CDR1 and CDR2: MDHEN, SYDVKM. With 0 bases removed from V and 0 bases from J, the gap between germline ends came to 12 bases. The whole variable domain, remainder taken from reference TRBV28 and TRBJ1-5, is DVKVTQSSRYLVKRTGEKVFLECVQDMDHENMFWYRQDPGLGLRLIYFSYDVKMKEKGDIPEGYSVSREKKERFSLILESASTNQTSMYLCASSLWGRGDSNQPQHFGDGTRLSIL.

This clonotype has a handful of counts. The chain employs TRBV19 and TRBJ2-3; D may be TRBD1 (6 bases). Trimming removed 4 bases from V and 2 bases from J, with 10 bases in between. Looked up from germline, CDR1 is LNHDA and CDR2 is SQIVND (reference sequence). This CDR3 comprises 14 residues. The CDR3 spells CASSNAGDTDTQYF. CDR3 sequence (DNA): TGTGCCAGTAGTAACGCAGGGGACACAGATACGCAGTATTTT.

This clonotype was observed many times. The rearrangement links TRBV3-1 to TRBJ2-7, with D possibly matching TRBD2 (6 bases). Trimming took off 5 bases at V and 4 bases at J, with 12 bases between the two ends. Germline CDR1 reads LGHDT; CDR2 reads YNNKEL (reference sequence). The CDR3 has 13 residues. CDR3 DNA: TGTGCCAGCAGCGACTTAGCGGTGTACGAGCAGTACTTC. This codes for CASSDLAVYEQYF.

V is TRBV20-1 and J is TRBJ1-4; D perhaps matches TRBD1 (5 bases). V was shortened by 5 bases and J by 0 bases, with 13 bases between the two germline ends. The germline gives CDR1 DFQATT, CDR2 SNEGSKA (reference sequence). The CDR3 runs to 15 residues. The CDR3, as DNA: TGCAGTGCTGGACGACAGCAGTCAACTAATGAAAAACTGTTTTTT. Translating it yields CSAGRQQSTNEKLFF.

The CDR3 nucleotides read TGTGCCAGCACCGGGACTAGCGTTTCCTACAATGAGCAGTTCTTC. It is translated as CASTGTSVSYNEQFF. The chain combines TRBV6-2 or TRBV6-3 with TRBJ2-1; 10 bases align to TRBD2. The V and J ends lost 7 bases and 1 base, in that order; junction bases with no gene match: 4. Germline CDR1 reads MNHEY; CDR2 reads SVGEGT. This CDR3 spans 15 amino acids.

With respect to this clonotype: Its ends do not fully match the called genes, so a read error is possible. This chain links TRBV7-9 with TRBJ2-1, with D perhaps given as TRBD1 or TRBD2 (5 bases each). This CDR3 is built from 16 residues. The germline gives CDR1 SEHNR, CDR2 FQNEAQ (reference sequence). The chain's CDR3 is CASSLSGQGRYDEQFF. The CDR3 DNA reads TGTGCCAGCAGCTTAAGTGGGCAGGGACGCTACGATGAGCAGTTCTTC.

V is TRBV25-1 and J is TRBJ1-6; 10 nucleotides match TRBD1. The CDR3 sequence is 16 residues long. The V and J ends lost 4 bases and 2 bases, in that order; junction bases with no gene match: 2. The germline CDR1 and CDR2 sequences are MGHDK and SYGVNS. The CDR3 sequence is CASSGQGAAYNSPLHF. The CDR3 bases are TGTGCCAGCAGTGGACAGGGGGCCGCCTATAATTCACCCCTCCACTTT. Filled out from reference TRBV25-1 and TRBJ1-6, the complete variable domain reads EADIYQTPRYLVIGTGKKITLECSQTMGHDKMYWYQQDPGMELHLIHYSYGVNSTEKGDLSSESTVSRIRTEHFPLTLESARPSHTSQYLCASSGQGAAYNSPLHFGNGTRLTVT.

This clonotype was seen only a few times. The V call is TRBV5-1, the J call TRBJ2-7, with D perhaps matching TRBD1 or TRBD2 (5 bases each). Germline V gene data show CDR1 as SGHRS and CDR2 as YFSETQ. V lost 0 bases and J 7 bases, leaving 14 bases between the germline ends. There are 14 residues in the CDR3. CDR3 sequence: CASSLDGTLWEQYF. The CDR3 bases are TGCGCCAGCAGCTTGGATGGGACCCTTTGGGAGCAGTACTTC.

CDR3 amino acids: CASSLGGTGVMNTEAFF. The DNA of the CDR3 is TGCGCCAGCAGTCTTGGTGGGACAGGGGTCATGAACACTGAAGCTTTCTTT. The chain recombines TRBV5-1 with TRBJ1-1; 10 bases line up with TRBD1. The V and J ends lost 5 bases and 0 bases, in that order; junction bases with no gene match: 10. Germline values: CDR1 SGHRS, CDR2 YFSETQ. The CDR3 covers 17 residues.

The chain links TRBV20-1 to TRBJ2-3; D gene unclear. Trimming cost V 5 bases and J 1 base, with 10 bases left between them. Germline CDR1 is DFQATT and CDR2 is SNEGSKA (reference sequence). This CDR3 contains 13 residues. DNA of the CDR3: TGCAGTGCTGCTAGGGCTGGCACAGATACGCAGTATTTT. Its protein is CSAARAGTDTQYF.

This clonotype was observed many times. J is TRBJ2-7 and V is TRBV7-2; no firm D call. CDR3 size: 12 residues. Trimming removed 1 base at V and 5 bases at J, with 6 bases between. Per germline, CDR1 SGHTA and CDR2 FQGNSA. CDR3 residues: CASSLERNEQYF. The DNA for the CDR3 is TGTGCCAGCAGCTTAGAGCGCAACGAGCAGTACTTC. Variable domain in full (rest from reference TRBV7-2 and TRBJ2-7): GAGVSQSPSNKVTEKGKDVELRCDPISGHTALYWYRQSLGQGLEFLIYFQGNSAPDKSGLPSDRFSAERTGGSVSTLTIQRTQQEDSAVYLCASSLERNEQYFGPGTRLTVT.

This clonotype was detected many times. A read error may account for a junction end that differs from germline. CDR3 sequence: CASSSSLGRSTDTQYF. As DNA, the CDR3 is TGTGCTAGCAGCTCCTCCCTAGGCAGAAGTACAGATACGCAGTATTTT. This rearrangement joins TRBV7-7 to TRBJ2-3; D remains ambiguous. CDR3 length: 16 residues. The germline V gene encodes CDR1 SSHAT and CDR2 FNYEAQ (reference sequence).

The chain uses TRBV24-1 and TRBJ1-5; D gene unclear. This CDR3 has 15 amino acids. From germline, CDR1 is KGHDR and CDR2 SFDVKD. V lost 5 bases and J lost 7, with 17 bases in between. In DNA, the CDR3 is TGTGCCACCAGTGGGGGAGGGAGTATGAACCAGCCCCAGCATTTT. Its translation: CATSGGGSMNQPQHF.

The chain recombines TRBV15 with TRBJ2-4; tentatively, D is TRBD2 (6 bases). CDR1 is LNHNV and CDR2 is YYDKDF in the germline V gene (reference sequence). The CDR3 has 15 residues. V was trimmed by 3 bases and J by 4 bases, leaving 13 bases between them. CDR3 bases: TGTGCCACCAGCAGGCCGGGAGAGGGGAAAAACATTCAGTACTTC. Protein: CATSRPGEGKNIQYF.

This clonotype was recorded many times. The rearrangement uses TRBV20-1 and TRBJ2-2; 9 bases are a match to TRBD2. The CDR3 consists of 15 residues. CDR1 and CDR2 (germline): DFQATT, SNEGSKA (reference sequence). The J segment lost 5 bases and the V segment lost 4 bases, leaving 8 bases of the junction unmatched. CDR3 residues: CSATFSGRGTGELFF. The CDR3 coding sequence is TGCAGTGCTACATTTAGCGGGAGAGGGACCGGGGAGCTGTTTTTT.

This chain uses TRBV7-3 with TRBJ2-3; D is undetermined. The germline V and J ends were trimmed by 6 bases and 4 bases, with 14 bases remaining between them. Germline V CDR1 and CDR2: SGHTA, FQGTGA. The CDR3 extends over 14 amino acids. CDR3 DNA sequence: TGTGCCAGCAGGCCCGAGCTAGGTCCAGATACGCAGTATTTT. Protein sequence: CASRPELGPDTQYF.

The CDR3 loop is CSARDLAGHPAQETQYF. The CDR3 nucleotides read TGCAGTGCTAGAGATCTAGCGGGCCACCCTGCCCAAGAGACCCAGTACTTC. The gene calls are TRBV20-1 and TRBJ2-5; 8 nucleotides agree with TRBD2. Trimming removed 0 bases from V and 1 base from J; junction bases left unmatched: 10. The CDR3 extends over 17 amino acids. Germline-derived CDR1 and CDR2 are DFQATT and SNEGSKA (reference sequence).

There are many counts of this clonotype. The chain carries TRBV12-3 or TRBV12-4 and TRBJ2-1, with 7 bases fitting TRBD2. CDR3 length: 15 amino acids. The trim removed 6 bases at V and 0 bases at J, leaving 5 bases unmatched. The CDR3 nucleotides are TGTGCCAGCAGCGAACTAGCGAGCTCCTACAATGAGCAGTTCTTC. Residues: CASSELASSYNEQFF.

This clonotype showed up just a few times. This chain links TRBV19 with TRBJ2-1; the D is unclear. The CDR3 loop spans 15 amino acids. The germline CDR1 and CDR2 sequences are LNHDA and SQIVND (reference sequence). Trimming left V 0 bases short and J 7 bases short, with 13 bases between. DNA of the CDR3: TGTGCCAGTAGTATAGATACAGCCGGGTTTAATGAGCAGTTCTTC. This translates into CASSIDTAGFNEQFF.

Only a few counts were recorded for this clonotype. V usage is TRBV3-1 and J usage is TRBJ1-5, with D possibly matching TRBD1 (5 bases). CDR1 and CDR2 (germline): LGHDT, YNNKEL (reference sequence). This CDR3 region has 17 residues. Between the trimmed V and J ends, which lost 0 bases and 7 bases, there was a span of 19 bases. The CDR3 protein is CASSQDLTGQGGQPQHF. Here the CDR3 DNA reads TGTGCCAGCAGCCAAGATCTAACGGGTCAGGGAGGACAGCCCCAGCATTTT. The variable domain in full, completed from reference TRBV3-1 and TRBJ1-5, reads DTAVSQTPKYLVTQMGNDKSIKCEQNLGHDTMYWYKQDSKKFLKIMFSYNNKELIINETVPNRFSPKSPDKAHLNLHINSLELGDSAVYFCASSQDLTGQGGQPQHFGDGTRLSIL.

The J gene is TRBJ2-7, the V gene TRBV30; 9 bases match TRBD1. V dropped 8 bases and J dropped 6; count of bases not matched to a gene: 11. This CDR3 spans 13 amino acids. The germline V gene encodes CDR1 GTSNPN and CDR2 SVGIG (reference sequence). For the CDR3, the DNA is TGTGCCGGAGACCGGGACAGGGATGCCGAGCAGTACTTC. It is translated as CAGDRDRDAEQYF.

This clonotype was observed many times. The V call is TRBV12-3 or TRBV12-4, the J call TRBJ2-1; 8 bases agree with TRBD2. Unmatched junction bases numbered 1, after V lost 6 bases and J lost 9 bases. CDR3 length: 11 amino acids. CDR3 DNA sequence: TGTGCCAGCAGGACTAGCGCTGAGCAGTTCTTC. Translation: CASRTSAEQFF.

The table lists this clonotype with a few counts. The V call is TRBV5-1, the J call TRBJ2-5, with TRBD2 matching over 10 bases. This CDR3 region has 15 residues. The trim removed 4 bases at V and 3 bases at J, leaving 6 bases unmatched. Germline CDR1 SGHRS, CDR2 YFSETQ. The CDR3: CASSPAGGGEETQYF. The CDR3 nucleotides are TGCGCCAGCAGCCCAGCGGGAGGGGGGGAAGAGACCCAGTACTTC.

This clonotype occurred a few times. The chain combines TRBV7-9 with TRBJ2-5; TRBD2 aligns across 9 bases. The V segment lost 6 bases and the J segment 3 bases; nucleotides outside the gene matches: 8. Germline V gene sequence: CDR1 SEHNR, CDR2 FQNEAQ (reference sequence). The CDR3 runs to 15 residues. As DNA, the CDR3 is TGTGCCAGCAGTCCGGCGGCTAGCGGGAAAGAGACCCAGTACTTC. Its translation: CASSPAASGKETQYF.

The V and J genes are TRBV30 and TRBJ1-2, with a tentative D call TRBD1 (5 bases). This CDR3 region has 11 residues. V was cut by 2 bases and J by 8 bases, with 9 bases left in between. CDR1 is GTSNPN, CDR2 SVGIG, per germline (reference sequence). The CDR3 region has the DNA TGTGCCTGGAGTCCGGGGGTCGGCTACACCTTC. Protein sequence: CAWSPGVGYTF.

This clonotype was detected many times. The CDR3 reads CSVAGASSNYGYTF. The CDR3 DNA reads TGCAGCGTCGCCGGAGCCTCTTCTAACTATGGCTACACCTTC. The gene calls are TRBV29-1 and TRBJ1-2, with D unresolved. Germline CDR1 is SQVTM and CDR2 is ANQGSEA. The CDR3 has 14 amino acids. Trimming cost V 6 bases and J 0 bases, with 14 bases left between them.

This clonotype turned up a few times. This sequence joins TRBV28 and TRBJ1-1; the match to TRBD1 covers 9 bases. Germline V gene sequence: CDR1 MDHEN, CDR2 SYDVKM. V lost 4 bases to trimming and J lost 3 bases; unmatched junction nucleotides: 6. This CDR3 contains 15 residues. CDR3 DNA: TGTGCCAGCAGTTCCGTTACAGGGGGCCACACTGAAGCTTTCTTT. Protein sequence: CASSSVTGGHTEAFF.

This clonotype turned up a few times. The chain uses TRBV6-2 or TRBV6-3 and TRBJ1-6; 9 nucleotides match TRBD1. V shed 6 bases, J shed 7 bases, and the junction held 10 bases outside the gene matches. This CDR3 region has 16 residues. The germline V gene has CDR1 MNHEY and CDR2 SVGEGT. CDR3 sequence reads: CASRPGTGSGNSPLHF. CDR3 DNA sequence: TGTGCCAGCAGACCCGGGACAGGGTCGGGAAATTCACCCCTCCACTTT.

The chain carries TRBV19 and TRBJ2-4, with D possibly being TRBD2 (6 bases). The germline V and J ends were trimmed by 6 bases and 0 bases, with 24 bases remaining between them. The germline gives CDR1 LNHDA, CDR2 SQIVND (reference sequence). The CDR3 extends over 19 amino acids. This chain's CDR3 is CASSPITAGQPLAKNIQYF. The CDR3 DNA reads as TGTGCCAGTAGCCCCATCACAGCGGGCCAACCTCTAGCCAAAAACATTCAGTACTTC.